This T cell receptor (beta chain) was documented in a study of blood T cells in healthy people across ages. Findings and caveats of the study: Among T cells, TCR beta diversity per million cells dropped roughly linearly as age rose.

Comments on this clonotype: Its target is unknown.

The CDR3 is 11 residues long. CDR1 is SQVTM and CDR2 is ANQGSEA in the germline V gene. V was trimmed by 8 bases and J by 3 bases, leaving 8 bases between them. Combining a sample-barcoded 5' primer with a J-beta primer mix, a second PCR ran for roughly 6 to 12 cycles. TCRdb fed the 5' RACE reads into MiXCR, producing one record per CDR3 protein. The table includes some 900,000 distinct CDR3 sequences, roughly 52% detected once. The clonotype was recovered from a man in his thirties or forties in good health. What was sequenced was blood. The chain combines TRBV29-1 with TRBJ2-1; D is possibly TRBD1 (6 bases). The chain's CDR3 is CSSGVYNEQFF. The DNA for the CDR3 is TGCAGCTCAGGGGTCTACAATGAGCAGTTCTTC.